This T cell receptor beta chain appears in the sequencing data of a study of blood T cells in healthy people across ages (dated by TCRdb to between 2015 and 2017). As for the study more broadly: In model experiments, roughly one uniquely barcoded TCR beta cDNA molecule per two T cells was captured by template switching. The donors were divided into four age groups: young (average roughly 17 years), middle-aged (about 39), aged (approximately 62) and long-lived (roughly 88). Using deep sequencing normalized with unique cDNA molecular identifiers, the study measured how TCR beta repertoire diversity changes with age. For two donors (one aged 18 to 30 and one aged 80 or older), the study analyzed two additional independent replicas of 1 million unique cDNA reads from the same blood draw.

Note on this clonotype: Its recognized antigen is unknown. No base-level quality is on record; no much larger clone is a single base apart.

Overall results and qualifications from the work: Because donor CMV infection status was unknown, age-related changes in expanded clonotypes were potentially confounded. A strong correlation was found between observed TCR beta diversity and the percentage of naive T cells measured by flow cytometry. Compared with the aged group, more naive CD4+ T cells, fewer expanded clones and increased TCR diversity were shown by the long-lived group, suggesting age selection. Conclusive comparison of naive and antigen-experienced compartments was prevented by the profiling of bulk unsorted PBMCs. Estimates of total diversity based on one million sequenced T cells were considered lower bounds and underestimates. As age increased, observed TCR beta diversity per million T cells dropped in a roughly linear way, and a significant reduction was already evident by age about 40.

Systemically healthy Caucasian individuals from Russia, approximately 39 in total and aged about 6 to 90 years, were included as donors. Each donor gave 8 to 10 milliliters of peripheral blood, drawn into EDTA-treated Vacutainer tubes. Ficoll-Paque density-gradient centrifugation was used to isolate PBMCs, with at least 7 million per sample. Total RNA was extracted from PBMCs with Trizol reagent, with at least 5.5 micrograms obtained per sample. The percentages of naive CD45RAhigh/CD27high T cells were determined by flow cytometry on a PBMC aliquot from every donor. Library creation used 5' RACE. TCRdb records Illumina HiSeq 2500 as the sequencer. The second PCR ran for about 6 to 11 cycles and used a J-beta primer mix along with a sample-barcoded 5' primer. A unique molecular identifier was introduced onto each TCR beta cDNA molecule by a template-switch 5' adaptor carrying 12 random nucleotides. At least 2.5 million CDR3-containing paired-end reads were obtained from each sample. All of the RNA was converted into first-strand cDNA using the Mint cDNA synthesis kit, with a TRBC-specific oligonucleotide serving as the primer. After uracil-DNA glycosylase treatment, a first 18-cycle PCR used universal primers M1SS and BC2_uni_R on all cDNA. The study's own analysis went as follows. Normalization of each sample was performed by random selection of 1 million high-quality reads, each carrying a distinct molecular identifier. Instead of being binned into consensus sequences, reads that shared molecular identifiers were thrown out. MiTCR, run with a Q25 quality threshold and the strictest error-elimination algorithm, handled CDR3 identification, clonotype clustering and error correction. A nonparametric unseen species model with Euler transformation was used to estimate a lower bound on total TCR beta diversity. TCRdb cleaned the public reads at Q25 with fastp, built clones with MiXCR and kept in-frame beta chains. Rows are unified per CDR3 protein, each entry keeping the most common DNA and genes. TCRdb, not the authors, supplied the V and J calls. The sample records around 800,000 distinct CDR3 sequences, 20% to 30% of which are singletons. Of the sample, around 3% is held by the ten largest clones.

The CDR3, cysteine through phenylalanine, is 17 amino acids long. The retained sequence is limited to the CDR3, 51 bases, with the frame set at the first base. In the germline V gene, CDR1 corresponds to SGDLS and CDR2 to YYNGEE. V loses 4 bases of germline sequence and J loses 0 bases, and the interval between the two ends is 14 bases. The data were also submitted as part of a second study, on T cells of mothers and their children. The second study, in turn, reports: Donors were nine systemically healthy Caucasian individuals: three mothers and their six children. cDNA synthesis used all of the extracted RNA, with roughly 1.6 ug of RNA in each 15 ul reaction. Sample barcodes and 2-4 random nucleotides were added via the M1S primer in the second PCR. More than 9.5 million TCR beta CDR3 reads were obtained from each mother, and roughly 3 million reads were obtained from each child. In both related and unrelated pairs, thymic selection shapes the output of TCR recombination in a similar way, with inherited differences having only a minor effect. Related mother-child pairs always showed normalized repertoire overlap that was slightly higher than in unrelated mother-child pairs, though the difference was never significant. No persistent microchimeric T cell clones were found, with a detection sensitivity of 85 to 100 clones per million clonotypes. The study used deep NGS to compare TCR beta repertoires of mothers and children, seeking features distinguishing related mother-child pairs from unrelated individuals. The mean age was about 40 +/- 4 years for the mothers and about 12 +/- 4 years for the children. Libraries were sequenced on Illumina HiSeq 2000 with 100+100 nt paired-end reads after adapter ligation with NEBNext reagents. To avoid cross-contamination, the mother libraries and the child libraries were prepared a month apart and sequenced in separate runs. For each donor, between roughly 450,000 and 2,100,000 distinct TCR beta clonotypes were identified. Naive TCR beta clonotypes were estimated from low-frequency clonotypes matched to each donor's FACS-determined naive share, without sorting.

Sequencing was carried out using blood. The rearrangement joined TRBV9 to TRBJ1-6; too little of a D gene remains to name it. The clonotype was recovered from a boy aged 5 to 17 in good health. The nucleotide sequence reads TGTGCCAGCAGCCCCAGCCCGGGGAGCTCCTATAATTCACCCCTCCACTTT. Its translation reads: CASSPSPGSSYNSPLHF.